The 16 T cell receptor beta chains below come from one sample, sequenced in a study of T cells after yellow fever vaccination. From the 5' RACE reads, TCRdb called clonotypes with MiXCR, one entry per CDR3 protein. The table includes tens of thousands of distinct CDR3 sequences, around 7.8% detected once. The sample consisted of CD8+ T cells sorted from PBMCs, taken around 10 days after the first yellow fever vaccination. The receptors were sampled from a man younger than 30 who received the YFV17D yellow fever vaccine.

This clonotype showed up many times. V is TRBV7-6 and J is TRBJ2-1; D is unclear. The CDR3 runs to 16 residues. V lost 2 bases to trimming and J lost 4 bases, with 15 bases between them. CDR1 and CDR2 (germline): SGHVS, FNYEAQ. This chain's CDR3 is CASSLSSGIPYNEQFF. The DNA for the CDR3 is TGTGCCAGCAGCTTATCTTCGGGCATTCCTTACAATGAGCAGTTCTTC.

This clonotype appeared many times. V and J are TRBV6-1 and TRBJ2-1, with 15 bases fitting TRBD2. J gave up 7 bases and V 7 bases, and 8 bases lay outside the gene matches. Germline V CDR1 and CDR2: MNHNS, SASEGT. This CDR3 is built from 16 residues. This CDR3 is CASTRTSGGAMNEQFF. DNA of the CDR3: TGTGCCAGCACCCGGACTAGCGGGGGGGCTATGAATGAGCAGTTCTTC.

This clonotype has only a few counts. The chain couples TRBV27 to TRBJ2-5; a possible D gene is TRBD1 (5 bases). The CDR3 spans 16 residues. V gave up 0 bases and J gave up 2 bases, with 13 bases separating them. Germline V gene sequence: CDR1 MNHEY, CDR2 SMNVEV (reference sequence). CDR3 DNA sequence: TGTGCCAGCAGTTTATCGGCTATCAGGGTACAAGAGACCCAGTACTTC. It specifies CASSLSAIRVQETQYF.

The chain couples TRBV12-3 or TRBV12-4 to TRBJ2-5; D unresolved. The ends were cut back, 2 bases at V and 3 bases at J, with 7 bases in the middle. CDR3 length: 13 amino acids. The CDR3 protein is CASSLLVEETQYF. In nucleotides, the CDR3 is TGTGCCAGCAGTTTACTCGTGGAAGAGACCCAGTACTTC.

This clonotype was detected ten times or more. The gene calls are TRBV21-1 and TRBJ1-2; the table's D call TRBD1 went unverified against the DNA. TRBV21-1 is designated a pseudogene. This CDR3 has 14 residues. This CDR3 is CASSKRGQGYGYTF. In DNA, the CDR3 is TGTGCCAGCAGCAAACGGGGACAGGGCTATGGCTACACCTTC.

This clonotype was observed many times. The chain combines TRBV12-3 or TRBV12-4 with TRBJ2-3; perhaps TRBD2 as D (6 bases). The CDR3 is made up of 15 amino acids. With 8 bases removed from V and 6 bases from J, the gap between germline ends came to 21 bases. The CDR3 loop reads CASGEVTRGFDTQYF. The CDR3 coding sequence is TGTGCCAGCGGGGAGGTCACCCGTGGGTTCGATACGCAGTATTTT.

The rearrangement uses TRBV7-2 and TRBJ2-3, with TRBD2 matching over 8 bases. CDR1 SGHTA and CDR2 FQGNSA come from the germline V gene. CDR3 size: 14 residues. The ends lost 8 bases at V and 3 bases at J; junction bases unmatched: 7. CDR3: CASANGGETDTQYF. The CDR3 DNA reads TGTGCCAGCGCGAACGGGGGGGAAACAGATACGCAGTATTTT.

In its sample, this clonotype was seen many times. The V gene is TRBV6-2 or TRBV6-3, the J gene TRBJ2-7; TRBD2 matches at 11 bases. Trimming removed 6 bases from V and 0 bases from J; junction bases left unmatched: 7. Per germline, CDR1 MNHEY and CDR2 SVGEGT. This CDR3 contains 16 residues. The CDR3 spells CASSSPGLAASYEQYV. The CDR3 DNA sequence: TGTGCCAGCAGCTCACCGGGACTAGCGGCCTCCTACGAGCAGTACGTC.

This clonotype was counted ten times or more. The chain links TRBV14 to TRBJ2-1, with 12 positions matching TRBD2. The CDR3 totals 16 residues. Trimming cost V 4 bases and J 4 bases; bases outside gene matches: 5. The V gene's germline CDR1 is SGHDN and CDR2 FVKESK. The CDR3 coding sequence is TGTGCCAGCAGCCTCAGACTAGCGGGGGTATACAATGAGCAGTTCTTC. Residues: CASSLRLAGVYNEQFF.

This clonotype appeared many times. J is TRBJ2-1 and V is TRBV4-3; D gene uncertain. Trimming stripped 2 bases from V and 5 bases from J, with 7 bases between. The germline gives CDR1 LGHNA, CDR2 YSLEER. There are 13 residues in the CDR3. CDR3 sequence (DNA): TGCGCCAGCAGCCAATATGGAGACAATGAGCAGTTCTTC. Amino acid sequence: CASSQYGDNEQFF.

This clonotype was recorded a few times. This rearrangement joins TRBV4-3 to TRBJ2-1, with TRBD2 identical over 9 bases. This CDR3 comprises 14 residues. V lost 0 bases and J lost 10; bases outside the gene matches: 4. Per the germline V gene, CDR1 is LGHNA and CDR2 is YSLEER. CDR3 DNA: TGCGCCAGCAGCCAAGACGGCGGGGGGGACGAGCAGTTCTTC. This translates into CASSQDGGGDEQFF.

In this sample, this clonotype turned up a few times. The J gene is TRBJ1-1, the V gene TRBV24-1; D perhaps matches TRBD1 (5 bases). The length of the CDR3 is 13 residues. The ends were cut back, 10 bases at V and 3 bases at J, with 14 bases in the middle. In germline, CDR1 is KGHDR, CDR2 SFDVKD. This CDR3 reads CATGGDKYTEAFF. The CDR3 nucleotides are TGTGCCACGGGGGGAGATAAGTACACTGAAGCTTTCTTT.

This clonotype was picked up a small number of times. CDR3 DNA: TGCAGTGGCCAGCCTCAGGGGGCGGTAAGGGAGACCCAGTACTTC. Translating gives CSGQPQGAVRETQYF. V usage is TRBV20-1 and J usage is TRBJ2-5; 8 nucleotides align to TRBD1. The CDR3 loop spans 15 amino acids. The germline gives CDR1 DFQATT, CDR2 SNEGSKA (reference sequence). V was clipped by 7 bases and J by 5 bases; unmatched bases: 15.

This clonotype was seen ten or more times. A junction boundary mismatches the germline segment, possibly from a read error. The J gene is TRBJ2-5, the V gene TRBV7-9; D might be TRBD2 (6 bases). Germline V gene sequence: CDR1 SEHNR, CDR2 FQNEAQ (reference sequence). This CDR3 is 13 amino acids long. The CDR3 nucleotides read TGTGCCAGCGGACTACCGACCCAAGTGACCCAGTACTTC. Its protein product is CASGLPTQVTQYF.

CDR3 DNA: TGTGCCAGCAGTCCGACAGCCAATTCACCCCTCCACTTT. Protein sequence: CASSPTANSPLHF. This sequence joins TRBV6-1 and TRBJ1-6; weak D call: TRBD1 (5 bases). V was clipped by 5 bases and J by 7 bases, with 9 bases between them. CDR3 length: 13 residues. The germline gives CDR1 MNHNS, CDR2 SASEGT.

With regard to this clonotype: One base away lies a much larger clone, so this may be a sequencing read error. The chain is built from TRBV28 and TRBJ1-1; 7 bases map to TRBD1. The CDR3 spans 15 residues. From germline, CDR1 is MDHEN and CDR2 SYDVKM. DNA of the CDR3: TGTGCCAGCGAAACTAGAGACAGGGCAAGCACTCAAGCTTTCTTT. Translation gives CASETRDRASTQAFF.